This T cell receptor beta chain was captured by sequencing in a study of blood T cell repertoires in COVID-19. Profiling relied on immunoSEQ multiplex PCR, and the TCRdb table lists in-frame clones only, not all of them. This sample has 65,000 to 70,000 clones, with around 92% found just once. Trimming removed 4 bases at V and 0 bases at J, with 4 bases between. Germline V gene lookup returns CDR1 MNHEY and CDR2 SMNVEV (reference sequence). CDR3 size: 13 residues. The chain carries TRBV27 and TRBJ2-4; D gene unclear. The source material was peripheral blood. The origin of this receptor is a human donor with active COVID-19. The donor label of this sample is uncertain. The CDR3 region has the DNA TGTGCCAGCAGTTCCCTAGCCAAAAACATTCAGTACTTC. Its translation is CASSSLAKNIQYF.